This T cell receptor beta chain comes out of a study of early T cells in non-severe SARS-CoV-2 infection. TCRdb redid the calling of the 5' RACE reads with MiXCR, one entry per CDR3 protein. The profile shows more than 60,000 distinct CDR3 sequences, 4.9% of them singletons. Germline loops: CDR1 MNHEY, CDR2 SVGEGT. The V and J ends lost 5 bases and 3 bases respectively, with 20 bases between them. The CDR3 consists of 16 residues. At least ten counts were recorded for this clonotype. The chain has TRBV6-2 or TRBV6-3 and TRBJ2-7; D uncertain. This TCR was recovered from an adult who was a healthcare worker with PCR-confirmed SARS-CoV-2 infection or an uninfected control (not recorded which). The sample taken for sequencing was whole blood. Written as DNA, the CDR3 is TGTGCCAGCAGTGATACTCTAGGGTCCCCGCGCTACGAGCAGTACTTC. It codes for CASSDTLGSPRYEQYF.